Sequencing of this T cell receptor beta chain was carried out in a study of cytomegalovirus exposure and HLA in healthy donors. General study points: Some public TCRs appeared in many individuals, while most sequences were rare.

Repertoires were generated with immunoSEQ multiplex PCR, while TCRdb's copy carries only in-frame clones and drops some. The data show about 130,000 clones, around 93% seen once. This CDR3 has 16 amino acids. Per the germline V gene, CDR1 is MDHEN and CDR2 is SYDVKM. V was clipped by 7 bases and J by 0 bases; unmatched bases: 10. Turning to this clone: What it binds is unknown.

This receptor was identified in a man between 18 and 29 years old in good health and CMV-seropositive. The specimen sequenced was PBMCs. The rearrangement links TRBV28 to TRBJ2-5, with 8 nucleotides matching TRBD1. CDR3 bases: TGTGCCAGCAACCTACAGGGGGAAGTTGACCAAGAGACCCAGTACTTC. Protein product: CASNLQGEVDQETQYF.